One T cell receptor (beta chain) is described in this entry. Its antigen is unknown. PCR was performed using 60 Vbeta and 13 Jbeta primers. Produced via immunoSEQ multiplex PCR; TCRdb's table is partial and in-frame only. Here the sample spans around 190,000 clones, around 88% being singletons. This CDR3 has 14 amino acids. The V and J ends lost 0 bases and 0 bases respectively, with 5 bases between them. The V gene's germline CDR1 is SGHRS and CDR2 YFSETQ. The record originates from a study of cytomegalovirus exposure and HLA in healthy donors. Study-wide results and limits: CMV serostatus stood as the only immune exposure information on hand. A later analysis reportedly identified an Asian-associated ancestry cluster as carrying fewer N-insertions than the approximately 670-donor mean. The classifier reportedly diagnosed cytomegalovirus status with high sensitivity and specificity. Sequence variants that were highly shared formed a cluster that was likely a sequencing artifact.

Sequences were obtained from PBMCs. This TCR was recovered from a man aged 35 to 55 in good health and CMV-seropositive. The V gene is TRBV5-1, the J gene TRBJ2-3; no firm D call. DNA for the CDR3: TGCGCCAGCAGCTTGGCCCCTAGCACAGATACGCAGTATTTT. It translates to CASSLAPSTDTQYF.